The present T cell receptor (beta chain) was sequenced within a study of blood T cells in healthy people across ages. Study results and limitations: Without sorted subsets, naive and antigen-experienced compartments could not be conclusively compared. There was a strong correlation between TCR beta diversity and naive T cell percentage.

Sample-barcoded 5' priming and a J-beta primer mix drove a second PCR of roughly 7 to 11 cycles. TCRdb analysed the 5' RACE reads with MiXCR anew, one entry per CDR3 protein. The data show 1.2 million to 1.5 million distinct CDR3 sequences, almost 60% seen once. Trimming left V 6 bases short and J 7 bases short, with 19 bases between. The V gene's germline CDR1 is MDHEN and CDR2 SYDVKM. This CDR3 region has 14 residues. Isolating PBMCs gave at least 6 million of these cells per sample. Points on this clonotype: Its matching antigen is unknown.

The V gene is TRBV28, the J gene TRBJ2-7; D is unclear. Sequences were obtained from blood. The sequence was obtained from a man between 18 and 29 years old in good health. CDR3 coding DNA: TGTGCCAGCAGCTCTTTTGACGGGTTGAGAGAGCAGTACTTC. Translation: CASSSFDGLREQYF.